This T cell receptor beta chain appears in the sequencing data of a study of blood T cell repertoires in COVID-19. Per the original methods: Reference gene primer amplification gave estimated nucleated cell counts. Data came from immunoSEQ multiplex PCR; TCRdb stores just in-frame clones and leaves some out. For V, J and clone size, that table is used; D and trimming come from the DNA. The sample has under 60,000 clones; around 83% are singletons. The CDR3 loop spans 15 amino acids. Trimming left V 2 bases short and J 2 bases short, with 11 bases between. Germline V gives CDR1 SGHTA, CDR2 FQGTGA. Sequences were obtained from peripheral blood. The J gene is TRBJ2-3, the V gene TRBV7-3; D unclear. This TCR came from a human donor in a cohort sampled during active COVID-19. The CDR3 bases are TGTGCCAGCAGCTTAGGGCCCCCCCTCACAGATACGCAGTATTTT. Translated, it gives CASSLGPPLTDTQYF.